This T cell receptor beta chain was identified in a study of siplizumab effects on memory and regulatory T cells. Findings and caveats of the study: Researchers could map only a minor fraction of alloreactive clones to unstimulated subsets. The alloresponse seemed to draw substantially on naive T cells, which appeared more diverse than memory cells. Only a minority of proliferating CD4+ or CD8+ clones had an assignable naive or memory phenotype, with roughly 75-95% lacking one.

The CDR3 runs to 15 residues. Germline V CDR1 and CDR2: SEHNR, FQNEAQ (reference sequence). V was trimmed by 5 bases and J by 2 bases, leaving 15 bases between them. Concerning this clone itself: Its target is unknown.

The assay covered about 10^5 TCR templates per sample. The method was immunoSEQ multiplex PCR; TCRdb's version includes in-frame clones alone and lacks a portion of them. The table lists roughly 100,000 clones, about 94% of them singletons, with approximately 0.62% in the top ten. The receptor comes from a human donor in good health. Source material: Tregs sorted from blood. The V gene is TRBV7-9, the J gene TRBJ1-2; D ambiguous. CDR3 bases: TGTGCCAGCAGCCGGGCCGGGTCAGTAAACTATGGCTACACCTTC. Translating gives CASSRAGSVNYGYTF.